The 26 T cell receptor beta chains in this list originate from one sample, sequenced in a study of Ad26.COV2.S vaccination and SARS-CoV-2 variants. Sequencing was performed with immunoSEQ multiplex PCR; in TCRdb, only in-frame clones are kept and a portion is missing. The sample includes about 350,000 clones, 80% to 90% seen only once; the top ten take under 6%. Noted treatment: about 20 received Ad26.COV2.S at low or high dose, single or two shots; about 5 received placebo; per-sample allocation not given. Sampling was performed 63 days after the first vaccine or placebo injection. The sequencing used peripheral blood, collected in a trial of Ad26.COV2.S vaccine versus placebo. The receptors originated from a person aged 18-65 years who received the Ad26.COV2.S COVID-19 vaccine or a placebo.

V gene TRBV19 combines with J gene TRBJ2-7, with 8 nucleotides matching TRBD1. Germline V gene lookup returns CDR1 LNHDA and CDR2 SQIVND (reference sequence). Trimming at V came to 4 bases and at J to 1 base, leaving 6 bases not matched to a gene. This CDR3 spans 15 amino acids. This chain's CDR3 is CASSNWTGISYEQYF. DNA for the CDR3: TGTGCCAGTAGTAACTGGACAGGGATATCCTACGAGCAGTACTTC.

This chain's CDR3 is CASSQELGHRNSPLHF. The CDR3 region has the DNA TGTGCCAGCAGCCAAGAGTTAGGGCACAGAAATTCACCCCTCCACTTT. The J gene is TRBJ1-6, the V gene TRBV3-1 (or the pseudogene TRBV3-2); D ambiguous. The CDR3 has 16 residues. The V and J ends lost 0 bases and 7 bases respectively, with 13 bases between them. Germline CDR1 LGHDT, CDR2 YNNKEL (reference sequence).

This chain uses TRBV18 with TRBJ1-5; D perhaps matches TRBD1 (6 bases). The V end lost 3 bases, the J end lost 6 bases, and 12 bases lay between the germline ends. CDR3 size: 14 residues. The germline gives CDR1 KGHSH, CDR2 LQKENI. CDR3 coding DNA: TGTGCCAGCTCACCGCAGGGGAGCGGTCAGCCCCAGCATTTT. Protein product: CASSPQGSGQPQHF.

This clone was counted a few times. This chain uses TRBV29-1 with TRBJ1-2, with D perhaps TRBD1 (5 bases). CDR3 length equals 12 residues. In germline, CDR1 is SQVTM, CDR2 ANQGSEA. V was pared by 5 bases and J by 6 bases, with 13 bases between. CDR3 coding DNA: TGCAGCGTTTGGGACGCCCAAGATGGCTACACCTTC. This codes for CSVWDAQDGYTF.

The chain employs TRBV5-5 and TRBJ2-1, with 11 bases lining up with TRBD2. The J segment lost 9 bases and the V segment lost 4 bases, leaving 9 bases of the junction unmatched. The CDR3 extends over 15 amino acids. The germline CDR1 and CDR2 sequences are SGHKS and YYEKEE (reference sequence). CDR3: CASSPTSGSYGEQFF. The CDR3 DNA is TGTGCCAGCAGCCCCACTAGCGGGAGTTACGGTGAGCAGTTCTTC.

This chain connects TRBV3-1 (or the pseudogene TRBV3-2) to TRBJ2-1; 7 bases agree with TRBD1. The V and J ends lost 4 bases and 7 bases, in that order; junction bases with no gene match: 4. There are 13 residues in the CDR3. Germline CDR1 and CDR2: LGHDT and YNNKEL (reference sequence). CDR3 nucleotide sequence: TGTGCCAGCAGCCTTGACAGGGATAATGAGCAGTTCTTC. As protein: CASSLDRDNEQFF.

The J gene is TRBJ2-1, the V gene TRBV11-2, with 10 bases that match TRBD2. This CDR3 has 15 residues. Germline V CDR1 and CDR2: SGHAT, FQNNGV. Trimming cost V 1 base and J 4 bases; bases outside gene matches: 1. CDR3 sequence: CASSLASGSYNEQFF. For the CDR3, the DNA is TGTGCCAGCAGCTTAGCTAGCGGGAGTTACAATGAGCAGTTCTTC.

The chain recombines TRBV6-8 with TRBJ2-7, with D perhaps TRBD2 (7 bases). Trimming took off 6 bases at V and 4 bases at J, with 16 bases between the two ends. Germline CDR1 reads MNHGY; CDR2 reads SAAAGT. The CDR3 runs to 14 residues. In nucleotides, the CDR3 is TGTGCCAGCAGGACTTCGAGGGGGGGTTACGAGCAGTACTTC. Protein: CASRTSRGGYEQYF.

The chain combines TRBV27 with TRBJ2-7; D is undetermined. Germline loops: CDR1 MNHEY, CDR2 SMNVEV (reference sequence). The CDR3 is 16 residues long. Trimming cost V 0 bases and J 0 bases, with 12 bases left between them. The CDR3 spells CASSLSMGTNSYEQYF. The DNA of the CDR3 is TGTGCCAGCAGTTTATCGATGGGTACAAACTCCTACGAGCAGTACTTC.

The chain uses TRBV5-1 and TRBJ2-3; D is unresolved. The CDR3 spans 15 residues. The V gene's germline CDR1 is SGHRS and CDR2 YFSETQ. Trimming left V 4 bases short and J 3 bases short, with 15 bases between. CDR3 protein: CASSNSPRRTDTQYF. As DNA, the CDR3 is TGCGCCAGCAGCAACTCCCCCAGACGTACAGATACGCAGTATTTT.

The chain links TRBV30 to TRBJ1-1; D is perhaps TRBD1 (5 bases). From germline, CDR1 is GTSNPN and CDR2 SVGIG (reference sequence). Trimming pared 5 bases from V and 1 base from J, leaving 11 bases between. This CDR3 contains 13 residues. CDR3 sequence reads: CAWDSVANTEAFF. The DNA for the CDR3 is TGTGCCTGGGACAGTGTGGCGAACACTGAAGCTTTCTTT.

The rearrangement uses TRBV6-2 or TRBV6-3 and TRBJ1-2; 8 nucleotides match TRBD1. The V segment lost 0 bases and the J segment 2 bases; nucleotides outside the gene matches: 11. From germline, CDR1 is MNHEY and CDR2 SVGEGT. This CDR3 is 18 amino acids long. CDR3 protein: CASSYSTLQGGQNYGYTF. CDR3 DNA: TGTGCCAGCAGTTACTCGACCCTACAGGGGGGTCAGAACTATGGCTACACCTTC.

This chain's CDR3 is CASSWLNTGELFF. DNA for the CDR3: TGTGCCAGCAGTTGGTTAAACACCGGGGAGCTGTTTTTT. The J gene is TRBJ2-2, the V gene TRBV6-2 or TRBV6-3; D remains unclear. CDR1 is MNHEY, CDR2 SVGEGT, per germline. Trimming left V 4 bases short and J 2 bases short, with 5 bases between. The CDR3 contains 13 residues.

This chain uses TRBV27 with TRBJ2-7; tentative D call: TRBD2 (6 bases). Per the germline V gene, CDR1 is MNHEY and CDR2 is SMNVEV (reference sequence). The CDR3 is 16 residues long. V lost 3 bases, J lost 3 bases, and 18 bases lay in between. This chain's CDR3 is CASSLAGPGMGYEQYF. The CDR3, as DNA: TGTGCCAGCAGTTTGGCGGGGCCCGGGATGGGCTACGAGCAGTACTTC.

This clone was seen just once. This chain connects TRBV6-6 to TRBJ1-5; D not resolved. This CDR3 region has 14 residues. Trimming took 0 bases from V and 5 from J, leaving 8 bases between them. CDR1 and CDR2 from the germline V gene are MNHNY and SVGAGI (reference sequence). CDR3: CASSYSGGDQPQHF. The CDR3 region has the DNA TGTGCCAGCAGTTACTCGGGAGGTGATCAGCCCCAGCATTTT.

This clone is labeled as medium-sized. Distinct nucleotide sequences in the sample also encode this CDR3. The chain carries TRBV7-2 and TRBJ2-7; D is unresolved. This CDR3 has 11 residues. Trimming removed 4 bases from V and 3 bases from J, with 4 bases in between. Germline CDR1 reads SGHTA; CDR2 reads FQGNSA. In DNA form, the CDR3 reads TGTGCCAGCAGCTCATACTACGAGCAGTACTTC. Translation gives CASSSYYEQYF.

V is TRBV7-9 and J is TRBJ2-3; TRBD2 matches 14 bases. V was clipped by 5 bases and J by 6 bases; unmatched bases: 7. Per germline, CDR1 SEHNR and CDR2 FQNEAQ (reference sequence). This CDR3 has 16 amino acids. This chain's CDR3 is CASSHRTSGRRDTQYF. The CDR3 region has the DNA TGTGCCAGCAGCCATCGGACTAGCGGGAGGAGGGATACGCAGTATTTT.

For the CDR3, the DNA is TGTGCCAGCAGCTTAGGCAGGGGTGGCAATCAGCCCCAGCATTTT. Encoded protein: CASSLGRGGNQPQHF. This chain uses TRBV11-2 with TRBJ1-5, with a possible D match to TRBD1 (6 bases). Trimming cost V 1 base and J 2 bases, with 9 bases left between them. This CDR3 is built from 15 residues. Germline-derived CDR1 and CDR2 are SGHAT and FQNNGV. The full variable domain, with the rest looked up from reference TRBV11-2 and TRBJ1-5, is EAGVAQSPRYKIIEKRQSVAFWCNPISGHATLYWYQQILGQGPKLLIQFQNNGVVDDSQLPKDRFSAERLKGVDSTLKIQPAKLEDSAVYLCASSLGRGGNQPQHFGDGTRLSIL.

The V gene is TRBV5-1, the J gene TRBJ2-4, with D possibly being TRBD2 (5 bases). The CDR3 is 14 amino acids. Germline CDR1 SGHRS, CDR2 YFSETQ. V was pared by 2 bases and J by 2 bases, with 8 bases between. CDR3 loop: CASSLEGSKNIQYF. DNA of the CDR3: TGCGCCAGCAGCTTAGAGGGTTCCAAAAACATTCAGTACTTC. Full variable domain (rest looked up from reference TRBV5-1 and TRBJ2-4): KAGVTQTPRYLIKTRGQQVTLSCSPISGHRSVSWYQQTPGQGLQFLFEYFSETQRNKGNFPGRFSGRQFSNSRSEMNVSTLELGDSALYLCASSLEGSKNIQYFGAGTRLSVL.

This clone was observed a single time. V gene TRBV29-1 combines with J gene TRBJ2-1, with D uncertain. Germline V CDR1 and CDR2: SQVTM, ANQGSEA. This CDR3 region has 14 residues. V was clipped by 7 bases and J by 0 bases, with 13 bases between them. CDR3 loop: CSAYGGSSYNEQFF. The CDR3 coding sequence is TGCAGCGCCTACGGCGGAAGCTCCTACAATGAGCAGTTCTTC.

The chain joins TRBV3-1 (or the pseudogene TRBV3-2) to TRBJ2-7; 9 positions match TRBD1. The V gene end was trimmed by 1 base and the J gene end by 3 bases; junction bases not matched to a gene: 13. From germline, CDR1 is LGHDT and CDR2 YNNKEL (reference sequence). This CDR3 has 18 residues. In DNA form, the CDR3 reads TGTGCCAGCAGCCAAGGGAGGATAGGCGGGACAGGGCTCTACGAGCAGTACTTC. Translation gives CASSQGRIGGTGLYEQYF.

The chain couples TRBV13 to TRBJ1-2; 7 nucleotides line up with TRBD1. The CDR3 runs to 14 residues. V shed 6 bases and J 4 bases; nucleotides not matched to a gene: 8. CDR1 is PRHDT, CDR2 FYEKMQ, per germline (reference sequence). The CDR3 DNA is TGTGCCAGCAGTCAGAAGGACAGGAGCTATGGCTACACCTTC. This codes for CASSQKDRSYGYTF. The complete variable domain, with remaining parts taken from reference TRBV13 and TRBJ1-2, reads AAGVIQSPRHLIKEKRETATLKCYPIPRHDTVYWYQQGPGQDPQFLISFYEKMQSDKGSIPDRFSAQQFSDYHSELNMSSLELGDSALYFCASSQKDRSYGYTFGSGTRLTVV.

The chain is built from TRBV6-5 and TRBJ2-7, with 11 bases identical to TRBD1. Germline-derived CDR1 and CDR2 are MNHEY and SVGAGI. The CDR3 totals 15 residues. V was clipped by 6 bases and J by 6 bases; unmatched bases: 10. CDR3 coding DNA: TGTGCCAGCAGCCCGGGACAGGGGGAAATGGGCGAGCAGTACTTC. Protein product: CASSPGQGEMGEQYF.

V usage is TRBV27 and J usage is TRBJ2-3; 8 nucleotides agree with TRBD1. The CDR3 runs 16 residues. Germline values: CDR1 MNHEY, CDR2 SMNVEV (reference sequence). The V and J ends lost 9 bases and 2 bases, in that order; junction bases with no gene match: 13. The CDR3 DNA reads TGTGCCAGTCGGCCTATCCGGGACAGGAACACAGATACGCAGTATTTT. It encodes CASRPIRDRNTDTQYF.

V and J are TRBV6-2 or TRBV6-3 and TRBJ1-1, with D possibly matching TRBD1 (5 bases). The CDR3 contains 15 residues. V lost 2 bases to trimming and J lost 1 base, with 11 bases between them. Germline lookup yields CDR1 MNHEY and CDR2 SVGEGT. The CDR3 DNA reads TGTGCCAGCAGTTACCGTGGAGGACAGAACACTGAAGCTTTCTTT. Its translation: CASSYRGGQNTEAFF.

V is TRBV4-1 and J is TRBJ2-2; D perhaps matches TRBD1 (6 bases). The V end lost 0 bases, the J end lost 3 bases, and 11 bases lay between the germline ends. Germline V gene sequence: CDR1 MGHRA, CDR2 YSYEKL. The CDR3 runs to 16 residues. In DNA, the CDR3 is TGCGCCAGCAGCCAAGAGGAGAACAGGGACACCGGGGAGCTGTTTTTT. Encoded protein: CASSQEENRDTGELFF.